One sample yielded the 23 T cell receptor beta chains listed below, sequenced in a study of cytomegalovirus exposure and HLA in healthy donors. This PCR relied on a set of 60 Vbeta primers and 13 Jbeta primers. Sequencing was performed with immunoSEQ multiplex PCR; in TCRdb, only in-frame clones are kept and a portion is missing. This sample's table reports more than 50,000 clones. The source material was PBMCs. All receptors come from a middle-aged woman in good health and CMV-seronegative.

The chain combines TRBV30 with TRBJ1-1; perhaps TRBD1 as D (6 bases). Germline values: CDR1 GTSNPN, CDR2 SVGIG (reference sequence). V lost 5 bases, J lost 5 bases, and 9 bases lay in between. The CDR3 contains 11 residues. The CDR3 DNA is TGTGCCTGGGGACAGTCGACTGAAGCTTTCTTT. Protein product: CAWGQSTEAFF.

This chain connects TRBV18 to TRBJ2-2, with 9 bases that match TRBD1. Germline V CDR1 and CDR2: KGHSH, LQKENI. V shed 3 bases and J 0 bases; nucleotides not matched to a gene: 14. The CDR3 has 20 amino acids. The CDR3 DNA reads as TGTGCCAGCTCACCCCCCGGACAGGGGCCTCGAGGGACGAACACCGGGGAGCTGTTTTTT. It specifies CASSPPGQGPRGTNTGELFF. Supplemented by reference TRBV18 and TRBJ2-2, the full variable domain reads NAGVMQNPRHLVRRRGQEARLRCSPMKGHSHVYWYRQLPEEGLKFMVYLQKENIIDESGMPKERFSAEFPKEGPSILRIQQVVRGDSAAYFCASSPPGQGPRGTNTGELFFGEGSRLTVL.

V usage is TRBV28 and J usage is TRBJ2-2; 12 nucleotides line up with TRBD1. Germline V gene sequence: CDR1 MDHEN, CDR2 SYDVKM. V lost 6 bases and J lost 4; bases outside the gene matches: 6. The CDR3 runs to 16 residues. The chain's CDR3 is CASRSGQGASTGELFF. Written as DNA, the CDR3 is TGTGCCAGCAGGTCGGGACAGGGGGCGAGCACCGGGGAGCTGTTTTTT. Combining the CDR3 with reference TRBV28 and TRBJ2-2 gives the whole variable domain DVKVTQSSRYLVKRTGEKVFLECVQDMDHENMFWYRQDPGLGLRLIYFSYDVKMKEKGDIPEGYSVSREKKERFSLILESASTNQTSMYLCASRSGQGASTGELFFGEGSRLTVL.

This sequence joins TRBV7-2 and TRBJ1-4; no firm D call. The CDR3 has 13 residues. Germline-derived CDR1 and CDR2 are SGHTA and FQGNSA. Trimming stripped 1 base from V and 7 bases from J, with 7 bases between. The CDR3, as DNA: TGTGCCAGCAGCTTAGGTACAATTGAAAAACTGTTTTTT. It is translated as CASSLGTIEKLFF.

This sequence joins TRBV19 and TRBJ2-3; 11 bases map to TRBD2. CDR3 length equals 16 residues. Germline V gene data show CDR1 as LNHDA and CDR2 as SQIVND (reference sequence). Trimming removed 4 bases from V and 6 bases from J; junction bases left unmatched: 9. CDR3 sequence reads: CASSKIAGGPWDTQYF. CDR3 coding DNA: TGTGCCAGTAGTAAGATAGCGGGGGGGCCATGGGATACGCAGTATTTT.

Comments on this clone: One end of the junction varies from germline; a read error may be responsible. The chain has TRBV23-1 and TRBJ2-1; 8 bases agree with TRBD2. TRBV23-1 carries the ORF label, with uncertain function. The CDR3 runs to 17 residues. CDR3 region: CASSHPQRGSSDNEQFF. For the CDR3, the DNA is TGCGCCAGCAGTCATCCTCAGCGGGGGAGCTCCGACAATGAGCAGTTCTTC.

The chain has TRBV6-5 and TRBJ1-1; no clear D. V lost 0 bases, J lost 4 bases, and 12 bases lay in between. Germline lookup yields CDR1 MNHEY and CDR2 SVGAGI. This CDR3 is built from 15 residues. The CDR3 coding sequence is TGTGCCAGCAGTTACTCCCTGGCAGTAACCACTGAAGCTTTCTTT. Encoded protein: CASSYSLAVTTEAFF.

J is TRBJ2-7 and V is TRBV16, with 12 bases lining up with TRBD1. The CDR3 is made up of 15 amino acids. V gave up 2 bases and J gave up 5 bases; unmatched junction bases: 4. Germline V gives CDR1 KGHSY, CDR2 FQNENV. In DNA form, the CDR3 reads TGTGCCAGCAGCCAACGGGGACAGGGGGCCCACGAGCAGTACTTC. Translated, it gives CASSQRGQGAHEQYF.

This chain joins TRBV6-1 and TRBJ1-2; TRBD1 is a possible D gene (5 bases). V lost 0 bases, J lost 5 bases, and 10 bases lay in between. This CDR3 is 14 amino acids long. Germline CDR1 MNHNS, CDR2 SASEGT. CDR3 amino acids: CASSEAAGVYGYTF. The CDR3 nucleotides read TGTGCCAGCAGTGAAGCGGCGGGGGTTTATGGCTACACCTTC.

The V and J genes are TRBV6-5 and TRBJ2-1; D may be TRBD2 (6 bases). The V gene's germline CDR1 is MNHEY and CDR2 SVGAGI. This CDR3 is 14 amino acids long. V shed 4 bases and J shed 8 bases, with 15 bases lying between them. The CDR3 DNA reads TGTGCCAGCAGTTCGCTCTGGAGGGTCGATGAGCAGTTCTTC. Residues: CASSSLWRVDEQFF.

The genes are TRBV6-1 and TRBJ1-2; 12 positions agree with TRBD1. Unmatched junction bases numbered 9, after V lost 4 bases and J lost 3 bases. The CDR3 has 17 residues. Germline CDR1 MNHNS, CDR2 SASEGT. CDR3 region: CASSASRDRGRDYGYTF. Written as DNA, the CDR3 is TGTGCCAGCAGTGCCAGTCGGGACAGGGGGCGTGACTATGGCTACACCTTC.

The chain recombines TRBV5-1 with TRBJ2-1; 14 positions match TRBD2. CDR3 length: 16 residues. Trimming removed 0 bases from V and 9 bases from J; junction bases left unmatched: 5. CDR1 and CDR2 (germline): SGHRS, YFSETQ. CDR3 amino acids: CASSLGGGTSGSEQFF. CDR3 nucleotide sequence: TGCGCCAGCAGCTTGGGGGGCGGGACTAGCGGGAGTGAGCAGTTCTTC.

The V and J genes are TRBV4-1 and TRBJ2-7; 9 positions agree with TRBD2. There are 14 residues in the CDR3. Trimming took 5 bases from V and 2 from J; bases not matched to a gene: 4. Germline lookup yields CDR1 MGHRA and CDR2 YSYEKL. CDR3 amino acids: CASSVGGGAYEQYF. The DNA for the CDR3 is TGCGCCAGCAGCGTCGGCGGGGGGGCCTACGAGCAGTACTTC.

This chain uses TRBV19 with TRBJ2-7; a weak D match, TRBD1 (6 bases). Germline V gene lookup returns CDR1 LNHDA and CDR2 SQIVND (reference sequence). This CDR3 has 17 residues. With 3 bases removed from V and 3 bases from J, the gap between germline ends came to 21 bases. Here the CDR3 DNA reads TGTGCCAGTAGTATTTTATCCGGCGGAGCAGGGGTCTACGAGCAGTACTTC. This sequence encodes CASSILSGGAGVYEQYF.

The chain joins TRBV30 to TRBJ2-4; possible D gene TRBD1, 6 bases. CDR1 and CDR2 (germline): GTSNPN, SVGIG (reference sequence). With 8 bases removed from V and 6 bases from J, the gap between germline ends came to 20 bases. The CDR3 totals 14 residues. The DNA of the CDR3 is TGTGCCGCCCCGGACAGTCGACGGGGAAACATTCAGTACTTC. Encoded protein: CAAPDSRRGNIQYF.

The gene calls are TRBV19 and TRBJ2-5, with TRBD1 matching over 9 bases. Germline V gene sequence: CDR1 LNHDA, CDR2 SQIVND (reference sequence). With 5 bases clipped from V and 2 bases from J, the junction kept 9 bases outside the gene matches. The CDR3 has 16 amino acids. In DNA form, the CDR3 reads TGTGCCAGTAGTTTTGGACAGGGGCCCCTTCAAGAGACCCAGTACTTC. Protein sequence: CASSFGQGPLQETQYF.

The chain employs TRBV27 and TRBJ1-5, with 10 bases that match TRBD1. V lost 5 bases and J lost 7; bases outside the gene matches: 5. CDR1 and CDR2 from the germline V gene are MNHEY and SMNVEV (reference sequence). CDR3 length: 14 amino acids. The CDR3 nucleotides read TGTGCCAGCAGTCGACAGGGGGCAGGACAGCCCCAGCATTTT. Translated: CASSRQGAGQPQHF.

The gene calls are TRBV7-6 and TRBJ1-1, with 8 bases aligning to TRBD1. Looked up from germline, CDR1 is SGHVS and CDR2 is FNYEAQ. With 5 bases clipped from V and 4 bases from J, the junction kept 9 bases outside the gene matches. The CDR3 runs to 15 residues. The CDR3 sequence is CASSPGTGGGTEAFF. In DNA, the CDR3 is TGTGCCAGCAGCCCCGGGACAGGCGGGGGCACTGAAGCTTTCTTT.

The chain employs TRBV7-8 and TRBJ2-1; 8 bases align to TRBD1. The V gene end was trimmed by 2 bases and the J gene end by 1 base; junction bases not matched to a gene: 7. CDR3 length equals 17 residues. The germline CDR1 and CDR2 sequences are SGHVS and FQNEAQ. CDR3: CASSLLMGQASYNEQFF. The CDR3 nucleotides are TGTGCCAGCAGCTTATTAATGGGACAGGCATCCTACAATGAGCAGTTCTTC.

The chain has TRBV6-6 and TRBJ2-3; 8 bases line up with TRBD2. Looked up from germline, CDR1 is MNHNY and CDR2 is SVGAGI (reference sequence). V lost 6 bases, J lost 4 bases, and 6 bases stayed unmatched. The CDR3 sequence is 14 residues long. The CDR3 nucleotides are TGTGCCAGCAGCATCTCGGGGGGGGCAGATACGCAGTATTTT. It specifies CASSISGGADTQYF.

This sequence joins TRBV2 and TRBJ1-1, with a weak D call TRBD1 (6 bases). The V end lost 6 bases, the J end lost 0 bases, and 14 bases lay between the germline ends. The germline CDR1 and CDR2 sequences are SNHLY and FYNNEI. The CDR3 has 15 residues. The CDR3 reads CASRRSTGVNTEAFF. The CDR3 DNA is TGTGCCAGCAGACGCTCGACAGGAGTGAACACTGAAGCTTTCTTT.

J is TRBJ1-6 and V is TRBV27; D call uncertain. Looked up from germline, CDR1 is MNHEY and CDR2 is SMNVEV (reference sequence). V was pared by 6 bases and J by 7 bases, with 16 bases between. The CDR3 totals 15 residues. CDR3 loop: CASRGYGAENSPLHF. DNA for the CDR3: TGTGCCAGCAGAGGTTACGGCGCGGAGAATTCACCCCTCCACTTT.

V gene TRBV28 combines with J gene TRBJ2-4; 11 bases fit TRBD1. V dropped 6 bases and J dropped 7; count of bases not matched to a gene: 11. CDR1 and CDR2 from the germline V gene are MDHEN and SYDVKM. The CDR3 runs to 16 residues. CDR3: CASSLPGQGDGNIQYF. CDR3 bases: TGTGCCAGCAGCCTTCCGGGACAGGGGGACGGGAACATTCAGTACTTC.